This T cell receptor (beta chain) stems from a study of OX40 agonist ivuxolimab in advanced cancers. Study-wide context: It was permissible to have had prior anti-PD-1, anti-PD-L1 or anti-CTLA-4 therapy, and under 45% had some.

CDR1 KGHSH and CDR2 LQKENI come from the germline V gene. The CDR3 loop spans 15 amino acids. The trim removed 3 bases at V and 6 bases at J, leaving 10 bases unmatched. This clone turned up a few times. The table came from immunoSEQ multiplex PCR; TCRdb's copy has only in-frame clones and leaves some out. The table includes roughly 80,000 clones, about 86% detected once. V usage is TRBV18 and J usage is TRBJ2-5; 7 nucleotides align to TRBD1. The material sequenced was CD4+ or CD8+ T cells sorted from blood, taken in a trial of the OX40 agonist ivuxolimab. This TCR was sampled from an adult with an advanced solid tumor such as melanoma, head and neck, liver or kidney cancer. The DNA of the CDR3 is TGTGCCAGCTCACCGTGGGTCGCAGGGGGACAGACCCAGTACTTC. Translating it yields CASSPWVAGGQTQYF.